A selection of T cell receptor beta chains follows, all from one sample in a study of T cell responses to AZD1222 COVID-19 vaccine. Sequencing was performed with immunoSEQ multiplex PCR; in TCRdb, only in-frame clones are kept and a portion is missing. The data show some 140,000 clones, 93% seen once. The sequencing here drew on peripheral blood, taken on day 0 of AZD1222 vaccination. These receptors originate from an adult in good health. CDR3s include the opening cysteine and the closing phenylalanine or tryptophan.

TRBV19	TRBJ2-7	CASSPQGFGSYEQYF
TRBV6-6	TRBJ1-5	CASSGQFNQPQHF
TRBV9	TRBJ1-2	CASSITGTGGENGYTF
TRBV7-2	TRBJ1-5	CASSLATGGNQPQHF
TRBV28	TRBJ1-1	CASSFRGLNTEAFF
TRBV4-2	TRBJ2-4	CASSPDPLAGGFLAKNIQYF
TRBV6-5	TRBJ1-2	CASSYSGGGGYTF
TRBV28	TRBJ1-2	CASRESTGVPNYGYTF
TRBV18	TRBJ2-3	CASSSARAAASIKDTQYF
TRBV2	TRBJ1-2	CASSAEFNYGYTF
TRBV7-9	TRBJ1-2	CAQREGRTGYTF
TRBV5-4	TRBJ2-7	CASSLTSGSYEQYF